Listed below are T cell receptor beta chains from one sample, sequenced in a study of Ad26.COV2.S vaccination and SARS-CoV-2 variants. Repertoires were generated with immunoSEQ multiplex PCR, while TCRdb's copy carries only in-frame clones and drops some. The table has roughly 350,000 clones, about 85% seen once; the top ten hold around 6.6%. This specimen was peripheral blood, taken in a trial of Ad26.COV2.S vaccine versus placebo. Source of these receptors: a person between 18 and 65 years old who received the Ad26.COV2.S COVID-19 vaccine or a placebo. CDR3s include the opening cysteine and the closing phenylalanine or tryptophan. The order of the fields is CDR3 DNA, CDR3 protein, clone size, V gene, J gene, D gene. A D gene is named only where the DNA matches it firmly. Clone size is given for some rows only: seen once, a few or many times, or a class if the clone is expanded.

TGTGCCAGCAGTTTAGTACAGGGGGGCTACGAGCAGTACTTC	CASSLVQGGYEQYF	-	TRBV27	TRBJ2-7	TRBD1
TGTGCCAGCAGCCCAACTATGAACACTGAAGCTTTCTTT	CASSPTMNTEAFF	-	TRBV3-1/TRBV3-2	TRBJ1-1	-
TGTGCCAGCAGCGACGGACGAGGGCCTAGCAATGAGCAGTTCTTC	CASSDGRGPSNEQFF	-	TRBV5-4	TRBJ2-1	-
TGTGCCAGCAGCTTAGGTTTCAAAGGCCGGCTGGAGACCCAGTACTTC	CASSLGFKGRLETQYF	-	TRBV7-2	TRBJ2-5	-
TGTGCCAGCAAAATAAACGGAGAGACCCAGTACTTC	CASKINGETQYF	-	TRBV11-2	TRBJ2-5	-
TGTGCCAGCAGCTTCCCTGCTCGCGAGCAGTACTTC	CASSFPAREQYF	-	TRBV2	TRBJ2-7	-
TGTGCCAGCTTGGGGGATACTGAAGCTTTCTTT	CASLGDTEAFF	-	TRBV18	TRBJ1-1	-
TGTGCCAGCAGCCCCGCCGGGACAGGGAGCGGGGAGCTGTTTTTT	CASSPAGTGSGELFF	-	TRBV5-6	TRBJ2-2	TRBD1
TGTGCCAGCAGCCAAGCTGGTGGGAGGGTCCAAGAGACCCAGTACTTC	CASSQAGGRVQETQYF	-	TRBV3-1/TRBV3-2	TRBJ2-5	TRBD2
TGCGCCAGCAGCTTGTCGGGGGAAACTGAAGCTTTCTTT	CASSLSGETEAFF	-	TRBV5-1	TRBJ1-1	-
TGTGCCAGCAGCTTAACTGCTAACTATGGCTACACCTTC	CASSLTANYGYTF	-	TRBV7-2	TRBJ1-2	-
TGTGCCAGCAGCCCCCCGACAGGGAACACTGAAGCTTTCTTT	CASSPPTGNTEAFF	-	TRBV3-1/TRBV3-2	TRBJ1-1	-
TGTGCCAGCAGAGCGTCCACTCCTTTAGCCTACGAGCAGTACTTC	CASRASTPLAYEQYF	-	TRBV2	TRBJ2-7	-
TGTGCCAGCAGTTTGCAGCTCGATCAGCCCCAGCATTTT	CASSLQLDQPQHF	once	TRBV27	TRBJ1-5	-
TGTGCCAGCAGCGTAGTTGGGGGAGAGCAGTTCTTC	CASSVVGGEQFF	-	TRBV9	TRBJ2-1	-
TGTGCCAGCAGCTCTTCCGCGAACTCTGGAAACACCATATATTTT	CASSSSANSGNTIYF	-	TRBV7-9	TRBJ1-3	-